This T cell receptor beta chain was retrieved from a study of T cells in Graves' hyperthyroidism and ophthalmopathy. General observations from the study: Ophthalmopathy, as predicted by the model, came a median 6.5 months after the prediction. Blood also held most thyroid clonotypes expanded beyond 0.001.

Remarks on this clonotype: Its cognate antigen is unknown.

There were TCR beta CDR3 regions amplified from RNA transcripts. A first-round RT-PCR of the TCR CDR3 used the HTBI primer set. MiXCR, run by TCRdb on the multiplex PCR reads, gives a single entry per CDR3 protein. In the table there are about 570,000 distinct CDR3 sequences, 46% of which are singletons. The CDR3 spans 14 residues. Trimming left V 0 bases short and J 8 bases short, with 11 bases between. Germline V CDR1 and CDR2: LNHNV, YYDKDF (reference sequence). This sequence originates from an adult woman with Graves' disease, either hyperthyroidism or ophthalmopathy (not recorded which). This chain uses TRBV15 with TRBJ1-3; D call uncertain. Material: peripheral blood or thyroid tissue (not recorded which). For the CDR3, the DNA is TGTGCCACCAGCAGAGATTCGGGGAGGGACACCATATATTTT. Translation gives CATSRDSGRDTIYF.